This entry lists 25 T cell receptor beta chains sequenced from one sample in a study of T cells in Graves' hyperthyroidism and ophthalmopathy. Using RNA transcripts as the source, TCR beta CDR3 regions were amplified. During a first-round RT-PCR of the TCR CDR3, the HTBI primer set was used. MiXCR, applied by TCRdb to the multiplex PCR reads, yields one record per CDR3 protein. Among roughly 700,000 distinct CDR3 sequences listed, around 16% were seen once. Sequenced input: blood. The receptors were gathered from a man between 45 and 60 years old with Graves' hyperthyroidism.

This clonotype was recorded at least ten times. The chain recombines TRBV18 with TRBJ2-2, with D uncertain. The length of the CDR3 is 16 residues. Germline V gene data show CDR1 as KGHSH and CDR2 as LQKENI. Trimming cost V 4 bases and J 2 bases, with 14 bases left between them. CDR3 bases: TGTGCCAGCTCACAGCAGACGCCCTCAAACACCGGGGAGCTGTTTTTT. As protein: CASSQQTPSNTGELFF.

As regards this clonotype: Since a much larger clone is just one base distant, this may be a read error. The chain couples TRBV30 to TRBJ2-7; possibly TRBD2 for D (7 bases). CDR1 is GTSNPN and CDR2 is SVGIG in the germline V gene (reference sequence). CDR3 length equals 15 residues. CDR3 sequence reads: CAWTSEGGGDYEQHF. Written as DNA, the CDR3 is TGTGCCTGGACCTCGGAAGGGGGTGGGGACTACGAGCAGCACTTC.

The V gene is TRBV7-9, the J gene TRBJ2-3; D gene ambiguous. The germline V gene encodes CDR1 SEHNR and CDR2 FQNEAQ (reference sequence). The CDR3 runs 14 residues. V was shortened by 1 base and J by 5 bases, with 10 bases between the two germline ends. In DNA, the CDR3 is TGTGCCAGCAGCTTAGGGTACATTGAAGATACGCAGTATTTT. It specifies CASSLGYIEDTQYF.

CDR3 coding DNA: TGTGCCTGGTTGAACCGACTAGCGGGAGGCAATGAGCAGTTCTTC. Translation gives CAWLNRLAGGNEQFF. The chain uses TRBV30 and TRBJ2-1, with TRBD2 identical over 13 bases. The junction had 7 bases not matched to a gene; V was cut back by 5 bases and J by 6 bases. Germline lookup yields CDR1 GTSNPN and CDR2 SVGIG (reference sequence). CDR3 length: 15 residues.

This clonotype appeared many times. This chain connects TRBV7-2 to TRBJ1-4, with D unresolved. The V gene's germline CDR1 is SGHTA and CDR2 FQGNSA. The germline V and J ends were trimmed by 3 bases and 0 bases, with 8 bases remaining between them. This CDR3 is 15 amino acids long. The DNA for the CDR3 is TGTGCCAGCAGCTTCGGATCGTCAACTAATGAAAAACTGTTTTTT. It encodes CASSFGSSTNEKLFF.

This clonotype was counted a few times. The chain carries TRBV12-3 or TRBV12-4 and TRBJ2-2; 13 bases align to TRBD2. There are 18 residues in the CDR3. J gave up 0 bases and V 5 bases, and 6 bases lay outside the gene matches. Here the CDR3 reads CASSPPGLAGPNTGELFF. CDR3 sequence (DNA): TGTGCCAGCAGTCCCCCGGGACTAGCGGGGCCGAACACCGGGGAGCTGTTTTTT.

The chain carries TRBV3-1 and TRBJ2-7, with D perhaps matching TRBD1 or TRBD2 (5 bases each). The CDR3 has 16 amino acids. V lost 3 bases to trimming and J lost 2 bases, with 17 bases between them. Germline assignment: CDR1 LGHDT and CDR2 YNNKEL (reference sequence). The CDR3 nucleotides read TGTGCCAGCAGCCATAGCTGGGGGATAGGGACCTACGAGCAGTACTTC. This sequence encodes CASSHSWGIGTYEQYF.

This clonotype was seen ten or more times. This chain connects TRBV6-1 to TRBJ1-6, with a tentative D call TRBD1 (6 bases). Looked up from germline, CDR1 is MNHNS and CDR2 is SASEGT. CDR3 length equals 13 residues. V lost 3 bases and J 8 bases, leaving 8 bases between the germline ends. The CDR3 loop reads CASSDTGYSPLHF. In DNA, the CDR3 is TGTGCCAGCAGTGACACAGGGTATTCACCCCTCCACTTT.

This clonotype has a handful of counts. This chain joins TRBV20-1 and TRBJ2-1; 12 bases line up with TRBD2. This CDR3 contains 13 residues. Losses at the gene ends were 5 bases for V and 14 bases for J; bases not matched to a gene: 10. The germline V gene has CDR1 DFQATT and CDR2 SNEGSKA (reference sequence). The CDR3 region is CSAQVASGRAEFF. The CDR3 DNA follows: TGCAGTGCTCAAGTGGCTAGCGGGAGGGCGGAGTTCTTC.

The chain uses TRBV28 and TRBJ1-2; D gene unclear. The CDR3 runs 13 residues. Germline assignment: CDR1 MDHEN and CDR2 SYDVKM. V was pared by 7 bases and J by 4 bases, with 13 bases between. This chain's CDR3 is CASTLGGLYGYTF. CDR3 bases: TGTGCCAGCACCCTAGGCGGGCTCTATGGCTACACCTTC.

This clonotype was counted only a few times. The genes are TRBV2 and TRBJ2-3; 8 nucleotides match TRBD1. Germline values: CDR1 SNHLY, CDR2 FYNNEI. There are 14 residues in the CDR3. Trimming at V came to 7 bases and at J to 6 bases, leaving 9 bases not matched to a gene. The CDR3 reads CASNPRGRSDTQYF. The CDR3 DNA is TGTGCCAGCAACCCCAGGGGGCGGAGTGATACGCAGTATTTT.

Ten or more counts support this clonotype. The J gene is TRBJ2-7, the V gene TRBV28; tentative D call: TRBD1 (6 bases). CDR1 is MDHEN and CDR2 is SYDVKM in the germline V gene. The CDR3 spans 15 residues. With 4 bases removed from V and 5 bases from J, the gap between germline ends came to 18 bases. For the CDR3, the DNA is TGTGCCAGCAGTTCGCCCTCAGGGGCGTTCCACGAGCAGTACTTC. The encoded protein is CASSSPSGAFHEQYF.

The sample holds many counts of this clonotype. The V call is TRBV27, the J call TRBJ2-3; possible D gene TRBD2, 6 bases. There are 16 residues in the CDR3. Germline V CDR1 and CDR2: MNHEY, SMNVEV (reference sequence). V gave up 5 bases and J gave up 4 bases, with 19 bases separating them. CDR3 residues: CASSPDWWEEADTQYF. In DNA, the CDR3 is TGTGCCAGCAGTCCCGATTGGTGGGAGGAAGCAGATACGCAGTATTTT.

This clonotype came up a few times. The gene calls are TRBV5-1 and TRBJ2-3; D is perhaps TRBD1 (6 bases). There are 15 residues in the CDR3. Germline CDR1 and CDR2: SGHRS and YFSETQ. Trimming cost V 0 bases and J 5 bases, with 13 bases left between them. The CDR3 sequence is CASSLEPGAGDTQYF. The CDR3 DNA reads TGCGCCAGCAGCTTGGAACCAGGGGCGGGAGATACGCAGTATTTT.

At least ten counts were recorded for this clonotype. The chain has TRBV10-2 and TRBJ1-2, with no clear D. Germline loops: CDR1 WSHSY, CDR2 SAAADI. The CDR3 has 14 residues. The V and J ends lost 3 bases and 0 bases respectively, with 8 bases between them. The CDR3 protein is CASSDVEANYGYTF. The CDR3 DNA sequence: TGCGCCAGCAGTGATGTCGAAGCTAACTATGGCTACACCTTC.

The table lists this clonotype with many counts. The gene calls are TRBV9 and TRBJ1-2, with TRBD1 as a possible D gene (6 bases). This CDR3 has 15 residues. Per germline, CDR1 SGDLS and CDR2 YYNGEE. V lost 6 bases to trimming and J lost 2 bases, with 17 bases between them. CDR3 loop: CASNGETGRNYGYTF. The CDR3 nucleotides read TGTGCCAGCAACGGAGAGACAGGTAGAAACTATGGCTACACCTTC.

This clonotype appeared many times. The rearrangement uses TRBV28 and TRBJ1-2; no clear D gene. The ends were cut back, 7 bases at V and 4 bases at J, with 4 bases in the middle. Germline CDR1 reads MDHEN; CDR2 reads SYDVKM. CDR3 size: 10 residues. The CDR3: CASKGYGYTF. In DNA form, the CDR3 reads TGTGCCAGCAAGGGCTATGGCTACACCTTC.

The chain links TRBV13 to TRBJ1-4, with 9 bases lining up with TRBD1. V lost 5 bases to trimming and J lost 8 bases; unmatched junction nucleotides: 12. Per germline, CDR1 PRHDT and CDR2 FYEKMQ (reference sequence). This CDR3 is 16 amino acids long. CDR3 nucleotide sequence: TGTGCCAGCAGCCAACGACAGGGGGAGGCAAAAGAAAAACTGTTTTTT. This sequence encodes CASSQRQGEAKEKLFF.

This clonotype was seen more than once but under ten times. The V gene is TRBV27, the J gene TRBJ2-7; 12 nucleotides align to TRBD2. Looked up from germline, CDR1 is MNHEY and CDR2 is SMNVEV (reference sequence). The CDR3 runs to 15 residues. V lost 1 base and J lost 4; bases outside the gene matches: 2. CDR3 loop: CASSLLLAGGYEQYF. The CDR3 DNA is TGTGCCAGCAGTTTATTACTAGCGGGAGGTTACGAGCAGTACTTC.

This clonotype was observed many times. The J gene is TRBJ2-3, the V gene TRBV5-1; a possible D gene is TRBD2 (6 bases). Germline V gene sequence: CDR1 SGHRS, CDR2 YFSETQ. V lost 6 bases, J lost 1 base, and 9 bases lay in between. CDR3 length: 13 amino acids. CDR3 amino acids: CASTVAGTDTQYF. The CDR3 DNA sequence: TGCGCCAGCACCGTAGCGGGCACAGATACGCAGTATTTT.

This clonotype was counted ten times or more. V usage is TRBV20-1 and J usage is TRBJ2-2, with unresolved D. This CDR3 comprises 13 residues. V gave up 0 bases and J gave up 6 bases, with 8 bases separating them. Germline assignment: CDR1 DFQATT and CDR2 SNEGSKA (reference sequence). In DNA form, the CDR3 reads TGCAGTGCTAGAGAAGGCGAAGCCGGGGAGCTGTTTTTT. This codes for CSAREGEAGELFF.

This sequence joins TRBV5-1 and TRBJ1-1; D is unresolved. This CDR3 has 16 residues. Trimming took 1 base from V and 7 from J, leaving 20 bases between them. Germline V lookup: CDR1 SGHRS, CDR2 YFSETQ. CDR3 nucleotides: TGCGCCAGCAGCTTGACGGCCTTTGGGTTCTACATTGAAGCTTTCTTT. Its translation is CASSLTAFGFYIEAFF. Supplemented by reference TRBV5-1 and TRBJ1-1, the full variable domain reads KAGVTQTPRYLIKTRGQQVTLSCSPISGHRSVSWYQQTPGQGLQFLFEYFSETQRNKGNFPGRFSGRQFSNSRSEMNVSTLELGDSALYLCASSLTAFGFYIEAFFGQGTRLTVV.

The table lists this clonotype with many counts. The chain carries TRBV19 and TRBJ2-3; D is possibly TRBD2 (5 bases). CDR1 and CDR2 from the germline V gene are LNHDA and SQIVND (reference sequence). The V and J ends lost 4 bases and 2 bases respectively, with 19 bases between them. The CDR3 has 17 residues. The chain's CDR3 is CASSTPGGPVYTDTQYF. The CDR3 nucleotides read TGTGCCAGTAGTACCCCCGGCGGGCCCGTTTACACAGATACGCAGTATTTT.

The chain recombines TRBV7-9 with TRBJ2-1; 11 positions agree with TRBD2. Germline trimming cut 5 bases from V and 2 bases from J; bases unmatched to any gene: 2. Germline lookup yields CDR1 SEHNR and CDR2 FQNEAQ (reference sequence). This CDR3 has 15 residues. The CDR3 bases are TGTGCCAGCAGCATGACTAGCGGGGCCTACAATGAGCAGTTCTTC. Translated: CASSMTSGAYNEQFF.

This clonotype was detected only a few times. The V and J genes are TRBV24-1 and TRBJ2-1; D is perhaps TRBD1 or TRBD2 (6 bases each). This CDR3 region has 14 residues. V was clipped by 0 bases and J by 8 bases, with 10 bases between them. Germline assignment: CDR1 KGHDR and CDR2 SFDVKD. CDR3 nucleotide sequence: TGTGCCACCAGTGATTTGTCGGGGGCGCATGAGCAGTTCTTC. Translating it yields CATSDLSGAHEQFF.